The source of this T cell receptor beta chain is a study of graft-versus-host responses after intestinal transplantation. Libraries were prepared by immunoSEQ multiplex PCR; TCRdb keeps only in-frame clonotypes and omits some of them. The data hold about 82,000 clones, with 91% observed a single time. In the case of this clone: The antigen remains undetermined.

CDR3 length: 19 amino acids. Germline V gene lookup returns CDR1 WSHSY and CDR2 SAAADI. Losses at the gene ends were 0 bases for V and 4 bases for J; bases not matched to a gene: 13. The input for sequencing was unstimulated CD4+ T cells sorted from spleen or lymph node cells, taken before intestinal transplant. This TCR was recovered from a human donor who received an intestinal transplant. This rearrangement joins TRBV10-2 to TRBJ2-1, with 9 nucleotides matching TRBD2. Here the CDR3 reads CASSESKGGGLAGYNEQFF. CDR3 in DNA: TGCGCCAGCAGTGAGTCTAAGGGAGGTGGGCTAGCGGGGTACAATGAGCAGTTCTTC.